This TCR beta chain originates from a study of control samples from healthy donors and cancer patients. Trimming cost V 5 bases and J 8 bases, with 14 bases left between them. This CDR3 region has 13 residues. Germline V gene sequence: CDR1 MGHDK, CDR2 SYGVNS. Some clones are missing from TCRdb's copy, which holds only in-frame ones; the method was immunoSEQ multiplex PCR. The sample lists about 120,000 clones, roughly 90% occurring once. The specimen sequenced was blood. The chain is built from TRBV25-1 and TRBJ2-3; perhaps D is TRBD1 or TRBD2 (6 bases each). The TCR sequence derives from a man aged 35 to 55 in good health. The CDR3 region is CASSRTGGGTQYF. CDR3 DNA sequence: TGTGCCAGCAGTCGAACCGGGGGCGGTACGCAGTATTTT.